Following are 2 T cell receptor beta chains from one sample sequenced in a study of cytomegalovirus exposure and HLA in healthy donors. PCR was performed using 60 Vbeta and 13 Jbeta primers. Assay used: immunoSEQ multiplex PCR; TCRdb lists only in-frame clones, some missing. This table holds roughly 150,000 clones, roughly a tenth found once. Specimen: PBMCs. These TCRs come from a male donor in good health and CMV-seronegative.

The rearrangement uses TRBV9 and TRBJ1-2; 7 bases agree with TRBD1. The trim removed 4 bases at V and 6 bases at J, leaving 12 bases unmatched. This CDR3 is 15 amino acids long. Germline values: CDR1 SGDLS, CDR2 YYNGEE. In DNA, the CDR3 is TGTGCCAGCAGCTCCTCGGGACAGAACTTGCATGGCTACACCTTC. Translating gives CASSSSGQNLHGYTF.

The chain carries TRBV28 and TRBJ2-7; D is undetermined. The CDR3 is 15 residues long. The V end was cut by 5 bases, the J end by 0 bases, with 14 bases between. The germline CDR1 and CDR2 sequences are MDHEN and SYDVKM. In DNA form, the CDR3 reads TGTGCCAGCAGTGCCCCTAGTAAAATCTCCTACGAGCAGTACTTC. It yields the protein CASSAPSKISYEQYF. The full variable domain, with the rest looked up from reference TRBV28 and TRBJ2-7, is DVKVTQSSRYLVKRTGEKVFLECVQDMDHENMFWYRQDPGLGLRLIYFSYDVKMKEKGDIPEGYSVSREKKERFSLILESASTNQTSMYLCASSAPSKISYEQYFGPGTRLTVT.